Listed below are T cell receptor beta chains from one sample, sequenced in a study of blood T cell repertoires in COVID-19. Repertoires were generated with immunoSEQ multiplex PCR, while TCRdb's copy carries only in-frame clones and drops some. The data show 100,000 to 150,000 clones, around 89% seen once. The source material was peripheral blood. These receptor sequences come from a man between 65 and 85 years old with active COVID-19. CDR3s leave out the opening cysteine and the closing phenylalanine or tryptophan.

V gene,J gene,CDR3 protein
TRBV19,TRBJ2-1,ASSIGLPYNEQF
TRBV24-1,TRBJ2-7,ATSERGLADPYEQY
TRBV5-4,TRBJ2-1,ASSLPTGEWEQF
TRBV3-1/TRBV3-2,TRBJ1-2,ASSHGQGNGYT
TRBV6-1,TRBJ2-2,ASSASYVAGGTDGELF
TRBV5-1,TRBJ2-7,ASSREDPASGEQY
TRBV7-3,TRBJ2-2,ASSLTHGTGTTGELF
TRBV6-5,TRBJ2-3,ASSPTSGRMDTQY
TRBV10-1,TRBJ2-2,ASSYGGLNTGELF
TRBV28,TRBJ1-1,ASSLPRQGLNTEAF
TRBV6-1,TRBJ1-1,ASSDPDRGRILSTEAF
TRBV6-5,TRBJ1-5,ASRRDRESQPQH
TRBV11-2,TRBJ2-5,ASNPRDRGLEETQY
TRBV18,TRBJ2-1,ASSAGRNNEQF